This paragraph covers one TCR beta chain sequence. The data stem from a study of CD8 T cells in Susac syndrome. It was with random hexamers that 0.5 to 1 ug RNA was reverse transcribed. TCRdb re-called the immunoSEQ multiplex PCR reads through MiXCR, storing one row per CDR3 protein. The profile shows about 290,000 distinct CDR3 sequences, approximately 91% of them singletons. Included as multiple sclerosis controls were treatment-naive patients who had stable or active relapsing-remitting disease. Negative isolation yielded CD8+ and CD4+ T cells; FACS enriched TEMRA cells. Input material: CD8+ T cells from PBMCs. The origin of this receptor is a human donor with multiple sclerosis.

The DNA for the CDR3 is TGTGCCACCTCCAATATATTAGAAGCTTTCTTT. Translating gives CATSNILEAFF. The chain recombines TRBV19 with TRBJ1-1; D unresolved. CDR1 and CDR2 from the germline V gene are LNHDA and SQIVND (reference sequence). Trimming stripped 10 bases from V and 8 bases from J, with 14 bases between. The CDR3 runs 11 residues.